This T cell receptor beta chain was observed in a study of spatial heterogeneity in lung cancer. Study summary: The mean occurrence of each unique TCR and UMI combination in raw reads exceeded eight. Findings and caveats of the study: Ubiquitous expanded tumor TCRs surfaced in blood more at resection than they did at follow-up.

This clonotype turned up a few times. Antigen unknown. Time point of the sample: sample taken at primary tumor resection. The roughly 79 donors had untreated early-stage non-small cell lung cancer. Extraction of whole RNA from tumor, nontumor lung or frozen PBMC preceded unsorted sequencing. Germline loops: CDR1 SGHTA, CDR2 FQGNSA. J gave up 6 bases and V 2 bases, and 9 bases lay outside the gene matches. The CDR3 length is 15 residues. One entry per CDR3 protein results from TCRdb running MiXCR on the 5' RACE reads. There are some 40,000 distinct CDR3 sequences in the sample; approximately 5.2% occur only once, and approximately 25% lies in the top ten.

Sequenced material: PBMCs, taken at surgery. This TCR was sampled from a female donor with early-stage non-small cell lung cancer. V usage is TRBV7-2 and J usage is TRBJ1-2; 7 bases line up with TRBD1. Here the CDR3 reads CASSLSPGGVDGYTF. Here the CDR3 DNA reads TGTGCCAGCAGCTTATCCCCAGGGGGGGTCGATGGCTACACCTTC.